These T cell receptor beta chains were read from a single sample in a study of blood T cell repertoires in COVID-19. The method was immunoSEQ multiplex PCR; TCRdb's version includes in-frame clones alone and lacks a portion of them. Of 250,000 to 350,000 clones listed, approximately 90% are singletons. The sequencing sample was made of peripheral blood. The source is a young woman with COVID-19, enrolled during active disease. CDR3s include the opening cysteine and the closing phenylalanine or tryptophan. Fields, in order: D gene, V gene, clone size, J gene, CDR3 DNA, CDR3 protein. A D gene is named only where the DNA matches it firmly. Size tells how often a clone was seen (once, few, many) or the class of an expanded clone, and some rows leave it out.

d_gene: .
v_gene: TRBV5-1
abundance: .
j_gene: TRBJ2-1
CDR3nt: TGCGCCAGCAGCCCAGCCGGGACTCAAAGCTCCTACAATGAGCAGTTCTTC
CDR3aa: CASSPAGTQSSYNEQFF

d_gene: .
v_gene: TRBV19
abundance: .
j_gene: TRBJ2-1
CDR3nt: TGTGCCAGTAGTATAGCCCCTTACAATGAGCAGTTCTTC
CDR3aa: CASSIAPYNEQFF

d_gene: TRBD2
v_gene: TRBV5-1
abundance: .
j_gene: TRBJ2-1
CDR3nt: TGCGCCAGCAGCCCTGGACTAGCGCCCCGTGGCAATGAGCAGTTCTTC
CDR3aa: CASSPGLAPRGNEQFF

d_gene: .
v_gene: TRBV6-6
abundance: .
j_gene: TRBJ2-4
CDR3nt: TGTGCCAGCAGTTACGAACCAGAAGCCAAAAACATTCAGTACTTC
CDR3aa: CASSYEPEAKNIQYF

d_gene: .
v_gene: TRBV19
abundance: .
j_gene: TRBJ1-2
CDR3nt: TGTGCCAGTAGTCCGCCCGGGGGGCGTTTGAGTGGCTACACCTTC
CDR3aa: CASSPPGGRLSGYTF

d_gene: TRBD1
v_gene: TRBV10-3
abundance: .
j_gene: TRBJ2-7
CDR3nt: TGTGCCATCAGTGAAGGGGACAGGGTTCTCTACGAGCAGTACTTC
CDR3aa: CAISEGDRVLYEQYF

d_gene: TRBD1
v_gene: TRBV24-1
abundance: .
j_gene: TRBJ2-2
CDR3nt: TGTGCCACCAGTGCCAGGGGGACGCTGAACACCGGGGAGCTGTTTTTT
CDR3aa: CATSARGTLNTGELFF

d_gene: .
v_gene: TRBV27
abundance: .
j_gene: TRBJ2-7
CDR3nt: TGTGCCAGCAATCCGGGCGGGTCCCCCTACGAGCAGTACTTC
CDR3aa: CASNPGGSPYEQYF

d_gene: TRBD1
v_gene: TRBV6-1
abundance: .
j_gene: TRBJ2-1
CDR3nt: TGTGCCAGCAGTGAGGGACAGGAATGGAATGAGCAGTTCTTC
CDR3aa: CASSEGQEWNEQFF

d_gene: .
v_gene: TRBV7-2
abundance: once
j_gene: TRBJ1-2
CDR3nt: TGTGCCAGCAGCTTCCCGACACACTATGGCTACACCTTC
CDR3aa: CASSFPTHYGYTF

d_gene: TRBD1
v_gene: TRBV29-1
abundance: .
j_gene: TRBJ1-1
CDR3nt: TGCAGCGCCCGAGGGGGCAGCTCTAACACTGAAGCTTTCTTT
CDR3aa: CSARGGSSNTEAFF

d_gene: .
v_gene: TRBV2
abundance: .
j_gene: TRBJ1-5
CDR3nt: TGTGCCAGCAGGGGAACAGGGATGGGGCAGCCCCAGCATTTT
CDR3aa: CASRGTGMGQPQHF

d_gene: .
v_gene: TRBV5-1
abundance: .
j_gene: TRBJ2-7
CDR3nt: TGCGCCAGCAGCTTAATCAGGGGCCCTGAGGCCGAGCAGTACTTC
CDR3aa: CASSLIRGPEAEQYF

d_gene: .
v_gene: TRBV29-1
abundance: .
j_gene: TRBJ2-7
CDR3nt: TGCAGCGTTGGGGGGGGCGGGCCTGAGTTCGAGCAGTACTTC
CDR3aa: CSVGGGGPEFEQYF

d_gene: TRBD1
v_gene: TRBV6-5
abundance: .
j_gene: TRBJ2-2
CDR3nt: TGTGCCAGCTTACAGGGGGCGAACACCGGGGAGCTGTTTTTT
CDR3aa: CASLQGANTGELFF

d_gene: .
v_gene: TRBV11-3
abundance: .
j_gene: TRBJ2-7
CDR3nt: TGTGCCAGCAGCTTCAATAGCGGAGGACCCTACGAGCAGTACTTC
CDR3aa: CASSFNSGGPYEQYF

d_gene: .
v_gene: TRBV7-9
abundance: .
j_gene: TRBJ1-2
CDR3nt: TGTGCCAGCAGCCTAGCGGCGGGCCAGGGGAATGGCTACACCTTC
CDR3aa: CASSLAAGQGNGYTF

d_gene: .
v_gene: TRBV30
abundance: .
j_gene: TRBJ2-7
CDR3nt: TGTGCCTTTAGAGGAGCCTACGAGCAGTACTTC
CDR3aa: CAFRGAYEQYF

d_gene: .
v_gene: TRBV12-3/TRBV12-4
abundance: .
j_gene: TRBJ1-2
CDR3nt: TGTGCTACTTTCGGTAATACCAACTATGGCTACACCTTC
CDR3aa: CATFGNTNYGYTF

d_gene: TRBD1
v_gene: TRBV7-2
abundance: few
j_gene: TRBJ1-1
CDR3nt: TGTGCCAGCAGCGAACAGGGGGCAGTGAACACTGAAGCTTTCTTT
CDR3aa: CASSEQGAVNTEAFF

d_gene: TRBD2
v_gene: TRBV27
abundance: .
j_gene: TRBJ2-3
CDR3nt: TGTGCCAGCGTACCAGTAGCGGGAGTAGATACGCAGTATTTT
CDR3aa: CASVPVAGVDTQYF

d_gene: TRBD2
v_gene: TRBV30
abundance: .
j_gene: TRBJ2-1
CDR3nt: TGTGCCTGGAGAAGAATAGCGGGAGTCTACAATGAGCAGTTCTTC
CDR3aa: CAWRRIAGVYNEQFF

d_gene: .
v_gene: TRBV6-1
abundance: .
j_gene: TRBJ2-3
CDR3nt: TGTGCCAGCAGTGAGATCCAGATTTCAGATACGCAGTATTTT
CDR3aa: CASSEIQISDTQYF

d_gene: TRBD2
v_gene: TRBV19
abundance: .
j_gene: TRBJ2-7
CDR3nt: TGTGCCAGTAGTATAACTAGCGGGAGCTACGAGCAGTACTTC
CDR3aa: CASSITSGSYEQYF

d_gene: .
v_gene: TRBV9
abundance: .
j_gene: TRBJ2-5
CDR3nt: TGTGCCAGCAGCGTAGAGTCACAGCAAGAGACCCAGTACTTC
CDR3aa: CASSVESQQETQYF

d_gene: .
v_gene: TRBV29-1
abundance: .
j_gene: TRBJ2-5
CDR3nt: TGCAGCGTTGAGGTGTTGATTAGGGGTGCAGAGACCCAGTACTTC
CDR3aa: CSVEVLIRGAETQYF

d_gene: .
v_gene: TRBV6-2/TRBV6-3
abundance: few
j_gene: TRBJ1-1
CDR3nt: TGTGCCAGCAGTGCCCGACACGACACTGAAGCTTTCTTT
CDR3aa: CASSARHDTEAFF

d_gene: TRBD1
v_gene: TRBV30
abundance: .
j_gene: TRBJ1-1
CDR3nt: TGTGCCTGGAGGTCGGACAGGGGGACTGAAGCTTTCTTT
CDR3aa: CAWRSDRGTEAFF

d_gene: .
v_gene: TRBV3-1/TRBV3-2
abundance: .
j_gene: TRBJ1-2
CDR3nt: TGTGCCAGCAGCCAAGGGGGGGGAGCTGGTGGCTACACCTTC
CDR3aa: CASSQGGGAGGYTF

d_gene: .
v_gene: TRBV3-1/TRBV3-2
abundance: .
j_gene: TRBJ2-7
CDR3nt: TGTGCCAGCAGCCGGGGGAGGTACGAGCAGTACTTC
CDR3aa: CASSRGRYEQYF

d_gene: TRBD2
v_gene: TRBV9
abundance: .
j_gene: TRBJ2-1
CDR3nt: TGTGCCAGCAGCCCGGGGGGACTACGAAAGACCTACAATGAGCAGTTCTTC
CDR3aa: CASSPGGLRKTYNEQFF

d_gene: TRBD2
v_gene: TRBV28
abundance: .
j_gene: TRBJ2-7
CDR3nt: TGTGCCAGCAGTCCTCTAGCGGGAGTCTACGAGCAGTACTTC
CDR3aa: CASSPLAGVYEQYF

d_gene: .
v_gene: TRBV7-6
abundance: .
j_gene: TRBJ2-3
CDR3nt: TGTGCCAGCAGCCTGACAGCATACCCTAGCACAGATACGCAGTATTTT
CDR3aa: CASSLTAYPSTDTQYF

d_gene: TRBD2
v_gene: TRBV28
abundance: once
j_gene: TRBJ2-5
CDR3nt: TGTGCCAGCAGTGTAGCGGGAAGAAGGGAGACCCAGTACTTC
CDR3aa: CASSVAGRRETQYF

d_gene: TRBD1
v_gene: TRBV5-1
abundance: .
j_gene: TRBJ2-4
CDR3nt: TGCGCCAGCAGCATATATCCGGGACAGGGGGCCAAAAACATTCAGTACTTC
CDR3aa: CASSIYPGQGAKNIQYF

d_gene: TRBD2
v_gene: TRBV6-5
abundance: .
j_gene: TRBJ2-7
CDR3nt: TGTGCCAGCAGTTACTCGGGACTAGTCTCCTACGAGCAGTACTTC
CDR3aa: CASSYSGLVSYEQYF

d_gene: .
v_gene: TRBV30
abundance: once
j_gene: TRBJ2-2
CDR3nt: TGTGCCTGGAGTGTACGGTGGGGGGGCTCTGACGGGGAGCTGTTTTTT
CDR3aa: CAWSVRWGGSDGELFF

d_gene: .
v_gene: TRBV5-1
abundance: .
j_gene: TRBJ1-6
CDR3nt: TGCGCCAGCAGCTCGGGACAAGGGGTTTCGTCCCTCCACTTT
CDR3aa: CASSSGQGVSSLHF

d_gene: .
v_gene: TRBV12-3/TRBV12-4
abundance: .
j_gene: TRBJ1-5
CDR3nt: TGTGCCAGCAGTTCGTATGACAGAGGGCCCCAGCATTTT
CDR3aa: CASSSYDRGPQHF